This T cell receptor beta chain was documented in a study of patients and donors after allogeneic stem cell transplantation. In its sample, this clonotype was seen many times. TCRdb ran MiXCR on the RT-PCR reads and lists one entry per CDR3 protein. This table holds about 410,000 distinct CDR3 sequences, under 20% found once. The sequenced sample consisted of blood, either unsorted or a sorted T cell fraction (not recorded which). The sequence came from a human donor who was either an allogeneic HSCT recipient or a stem cell or donor lymphocyte infusion donor (not recorded which). It is not recorded whose cells these are; they may come from a transplant donor.

The CDR3 spells CAGRLLATEAFF. In nucleotides, the CDR3 is TGTGCCGGAAGACTCCTGGCGACTGAAGCTTTCTTT. The V call is TRBV21-1, the J call TRBJ1-1. TRBV21-1 is given as a pseudogene. The CDR3 has 12 residues.